Here is one TCR beta chain with its context. Its cognate antigen has yet to be identified. There are no base qualities to consult, and no much larger clone falls within one base. This record comes from a study of blood T cell repertoires in COVID-19 (dated by TCRdb to between 2020 and 2021). In the study overall: The collaborator samples originated in the United States, Italy and Spain and spanned the acute and convalescent phases of COVID-19. The material from the prospective study consisted of cDNA or gDNA derived from T cells, B-cell-depleted T cells, or PBMCs. Subjects who had been exposed to COVID-19, were actively infected with it, or had recovered from it provided the deeply sampled blood TCRbeta repertoires that made up the dataset. A freely available public database, intended as a resource for researchers studying the immune response to SARS-CoV-2, is where the repertoires were released. The samples were drawn from two sources: the first 160 participants of the ongoing ImmuneRACE study, and 950 to 1,500 subjects contributed by 6 global collaborators. The sample metadata nearly always contained a de-identified subject ID, COVID-19 status, age in years and sex. Where available, HLA class I and class II types were taken from metadata supplied by the sample provider and were not determined by assay-based typing. General study outcomes and caveats: The amount of clinical and demographic metadata varied by source and participant and was provided uncurated.

Collaborating institutions collected whole blood in K2EDTA tubes following their own protocols. Collaborator samples were shipped for TCRbeta analysis as frozen whole blood, isolated PBMCs, or DNA extracted from either sample type. The germline V gene (reference sequence) provides CDR1 LNHDA and CDR2 SQIVND. Relative to germline, V is missing 6 bases and J is missing 0 bases, with 20 bases of the junction outside any gene match. The CDR3 measures 19 amino acids from cysteine to phenylalanine. Of the read, only the CDR3 DNA is kept; its 57 bases are in frame from base 1. TCRbeta CDR3 regions were amplified from genomic DNA using the immunoSEQ Assay, a bias-controlled multiplex PCR. Per the source publication's procedure: Nucleated cell counts per sample were estimated from amplification of reference gene primers within the assay. Sequence reads were collapsed and filtered to measure the absolute abundance of every unique TCRbeta CDR3 rearrangement. Productive Simpson clonality was computed per sample as the square root of Simpson's diversity index over productive rearrangements. TCRdb mirrors the immuneACCESS table, restricted to in-frame sequences. Some clones are absent from its copies; in checked studies, under half trace to an unresolved V gene, and the reason for the others is unknown. The D gene and trimming were derived from the DNA, and the V and J assignments and clone size from that table. The sample table shows fewer than 65,000 clones, and nearly 80% are seen once. The ten largest clones add up to less than 30% of the sample.

In this chain, TRBV19 is recombined with TRBJ2-7, with TRBD2 identical over 7 junction bases. The receptor's source is a human donor in a cohort sampled during active COVID-19. The sample comprised peripheral blood. The DNA sequence is as follows: TGTGCCAGTAGCAGCGGCGGACGAACCTCGGGCGGGAGCTCCTACGAGCAGTACTTC. Its amino acids are CASSSGGRTSGGSSYEQYF.